This T cell receptor beta chain originates from a study of T cells expressing NK-cell markers (TCRdb year 2020). Regarding the study in general: TCR beta-chain repertoires were profiled in sorted CD3+CD56+NKG2C+, CD3+CD56+NKG2C- and CD3+CD56-NKG2C+ T-cell subsets from eight donors. Of the eight sequenced donors, seven were found to be HCMV-seropositive and one was found to be HCMV-seronegative. Randomly selected healthy volunteers, three men and five women, were used as the eight sequenced donors. Sequencing of the libraries produced 2 x 150 bp reads on Illumina HiSeq 2000/2500, MiSeq or NextSeq.

General conclusions and limits of the study: Whether the expanded NKG2C-expressing T cell clones were specific for HCMV antigens remained unclear. In more than five donors, the dominant CD3+CD56+NKG2C+ clonotypes were found to rank among the top 10 CD8+ clonotypes and to make up 1.0-7.0% of CD8+ T cells. Those dominant clonotypes were again the most abundant among CD3+CD56-NKG2C+ cells in several donors, at about 28.3-65%.

HCMV serostatus was determined by detecting HCMV-specific IgG in serum with a commercial ELISA kit. Ficoll density gradient centrifugation was used to isolate peripheral blood mononuclear cells from blood. From a lookup of the germline V gene, CDR1 and CDR2 are SGHRS and YFSETQ. CDR3 length: 18 amino acids, cysteine to phenylalanine. The record lacks a DNA sequence. For sequencing, an Illumina HiSeq 2000 was employed. The TCR beta cDNA libraries were made using 5'RACE template switching, a step that added both a universal primer site and unique molecular identifiers. Priming for cDNA synthesis came from the TCR beta constant segment, and two successive PCR amplification steps followed. The authors' pipeline ran thus. MIGEC handled demultiplexing of the reads and grouping by UMI, while MiTCR was used to assemble and quantify clonotypes. To exclude erroneous sequences, any TCR cDNA sequence not supported by at least two reads was discarded. The tcR package was used for downstream repertoire analysis, with clonotypes matched between fractions based on CDR3 nucleotide sequence plus V segment. VDJmatch was used to annotate antigen specificity against VDJdb, with one amino acid substitution in CDR3 permitted. Reprocessed by TCRdb, the reads give a single entry per CDR3 protein sequence, without DNA. The V and J calls come from TCRdb's annotation, not from the publication. The sample table on file contains some 600,000 distinct CDR3 sequences. The ten largest clones represent 3% to 4.5% of the sample.

A remark on this clonotype: Its specific antigen is unknown.

This receptor was obtained from a man between 18 and 35 years old in good health. Donor details come from another sample of the same person, matched by shared clones. The V and J genes are TRBV5-1 and TRBJ2-3; the D call from TCRdb, TRBD2, cannot be confirmed without DNA. Sequenced input: blood T cells: a sorted CD56 or NKG2C T cell subset, CD4+ or CD8+ T cells, or bulk PBMC T cells (not recorded which). For the CDR3, the sequence is CASTLWSSGNHLTDTQYF. With all but the CDR3 taken from the reference TRBV5-1 and TRBJ2-3 genes, the full variable domain is: KAGVTQTPRYLIKTRGQQVTLSCSPISGHRSVSWYQQTPGQGLQFLFEYFSETQRNKGNFPGRFSGRQFSNSRSEMNVSTLELGDSALYLCASTLWSSGNHLTDTQYFGPGTRLTVL.